These 5 T cell receptor beta chains share one sample of origin, sequenced in a study of T cell changes during pregnancy in multiple sclerosis. Repertoires were generated with immunoSEQ multiplex PCR, while TCRdb's copy carries only in-frame clones and drops some. The sample lists around 54,000 clones, 80% to 95% occurring once. The source material was CD4+ T cells from peripheral blood mononuclear cells, sampled after pregnancy. The receptors originated from a female donor in good health, enrolled as a control in a pregnancy study.

The gene calls are TRBV5-1 and TRBJ1-6; D is possibly TRBD1 (5 bases). Germline V gene data show CDR1 as SGHRS and CDR2 as YFSETQ. This CDR3 has 17 residues. V was trimmed by 4 bases and J by 0 bases, leaving 14 bases between them. CDR3 coding DNA: TGCGCCAGCAGCAATACAGGTAGAGGCTCCTATAATTCACCCCTCCACTTT. Its protein product is CASSNTGRGSYNSPLHF.

The rearrangement joins TRBV6-6 to TRBJ2-3, with 10 positions matching TRBD2. The trim removed 5 bases at V and 11 bases at J, leaving 16 bases unmatched. The CDR3 runs 16 residues. Germline V gene data show CDR1 as MNHNY and CDR2 as SVGAGI (reference sequence). The chain's CDR3 is CASSTIRGSGRSGQYF. DNA of the CDR3: TGTGCCAGCAGTACAATCCGGGGTAGCGGGAGGAGTGGGCAGTATTTT.

This chain links TRBV6-5 with TRBJ2-5, with 11 bases that match TRBD2. Losses at the gene ends were 4 bases for V and 4 bases for J; bases not matched to a gene: 2. The CDR3 runs to 14 residues. Germline lookup yields CDR1 MNHEY and CDR2 SVGAGI. In DNA form, the CDR3 reads TGTGCCAGCAGTTCGACTAGCGGGACAGAGACCCAGTACTTC. Amino acid sequence: CASSSTSGTETQYF.

The J gene is TRBJ2-3, the V gene TRBV30; a possible D gene is TRBD2 (5 bases). The CDR3 contains 15 residues. V dropped 0 bases and J dropped 3 bases, with 13 bases sitting between them. The germline V gene encodes CDR1 GTSNPN and CDR2 SVGIG (reference sequence). The CDR3 DNA sequence: TGTGCCTGGAGTGTCCTGGTCCCGGGGACAGATACGCAGTATTTT. Its translation: CAWSVLVPGTDTQYF. Supplemented by reference TRBV30 and TRBJ2-3, the full variable domain reads SQTIHQWPATLVQPVGSPLSLECTVEGTSNPNLYWYRQAAGRGLQLLFYSVGIGQISSEVPQNLSASRPQDRQFILSSKKLLLSDSGFYLCAWSVLVPGTDTQYFGPGTRLTVL.

The V call is TRBV6-5, the J call TRBJ1-6, with TRBD1 identical over 7 bases. CDR1 and CDR2 from the germline V gene are MNHEY and SVGAGI. The CDR3 length is 16 residues. J lost 8 bases, V lost 0 bases, and 7 bases had no gene match. The CDR3 region is CASSYSSYRGDSPLHF. The CDR3 DNA is TGTGCCAGCAGTTACTCGTCTTACAGGGGCGATTCACCCCTCCACTTT.